What follows are 32 T cell receptor beta chains derived from one specimen sequenced in a study of beta chain features in type 1 diabetes. Every bit of the isolated RNA underwent reverse transcription, so sequencing read expressed TCRB transcripts. Sequenced by immunoSEQ multiplex PCR; TCRdb stores in-frame clones only, minus some. The sample yields 300,000 to 450,000 clones, about 18% seen once. Sequencing input: naive CD4+ T cells from blood. The receptors come from a woman aged 18-29 years in good health.

The chain recombines TRBV15 with TRBJ2-3; 7 nucleotides match TRBD1. This CDR3 has 13 residues. Unmatched junction bases numbered 3, after V lost 7 bases and J lost 2 bases. Germline CDR1 is LNHNV and CDR2 is YYDKDF (reference sequence). This CDR3 reads CATKTGNTDTQYF. Here the CDR3 DNA reads TGTGCCACCAAGACAGGGAACACAGATACGCAGTATTTT.

This chain links TRBV14 with TRBJ2-1; D not certain. Trimming pared 4 bases from V and 0 bases from J, leaving 10 bases between. CDR1 SGHDN and CDR2 FVKESK come from the germline V gene. This CDR3 spans 15 amino acids. In DNA, the CDR3 is TGTGCCAGCAGCCCTCGGTGGAGCTCCTACAATGAGCAGTTCTTC. Protein: CASSPRWSSYNEQFF.

This clone turned up a few times. CDR3 in amino acids: CASSPISGSRYEQYF. The CDR3 nucleotides read TGTGCCAGCAGCCCAATCAGCGGGAGTAGGTACGAGCAGTACTTC. The J gene is TRBJ2-7, the V gene TRBV11-2; 8 bases match TRBD2. Germline V gene lookup returns CDR1 SGHAT and CDR2 FQNNGV. The CDR3 totals 15 residues. V lost 5 bases to trimming and J lost 4 bases; unmatched junction nucleotides: 10.

The chain couples TRBV25-1 to TRBJ2-7; no clear D. Germline CDR1 reads MGHDK; CDR2 reads SYGVNS. The CDR3 extends over 11 amino acids. CDR3 in DNA: TGTGCGTCTCAAGCCCGAGTGGAGCAGTACTTC. Amino acids: CASQARVEQYF.

V usage is TRBV5-1 and J usage is TRBJ2-1; the match to TRBD1 covers 7 bases. Germline values: CDR1 SGHRS, CDR2 YFSETQ. CDR3 length: 14 amino acids. V shed 4 bases and J 2 bases; nucleotides not matched to a gene: 3. This CDR3 reads CASSGGQTYNEQFF. The CDR3 DNA reads TGCGCCAGCAGCGGGGGACAGACCTACAATGAGCAGTTCTTC.

This clone was observed a few times. This chain uses TRBV13 with TRBJ2-7; 8 bases are a match to TRBD2. Trimming removed 6 bases from V and 0 bases from J; junction bases left unmatched: 4. The CDR3 runs 14 residues. CDR1 PRHDT and CDR2 FYEKMQ come from the germline V gene (reference sequence). CDR3 nucleotides: TGTGCCAGCAGTCTAGCGGGTACCTCCTACGAGCAGTACTTC. It codes for CASSLAGTSYEQYF.

This clone has just a few counts. The chain carries TRBV7-9 and TRBJ2-5, with a possible D match to TRBD2 (6 bases). V was trimmed by 5 bases and J by 5 bases, leaving 15 bases between them. The CDR3 is 14 residues long. The V gene's germline CDR1 is SEHNR and CDR2 FQNEAQ (reference sequence). This chain's CDR3 is CASSRDSPRETQYF. CDR3 nucleotides: TGTGCCAGCAGCCGGGACTCACCGCGGGAGACCCAGTACTTC.

This clone was seen only a few times. The CDR3 region has the DNA TGTGCCAGCAGCGCTAACCCCCAGGGTGACTATGGCTACACCTTC. It yields the protein CASSANPQGDYGYTF. The J gene is TRBJ1-2, the V gene TRBV9, with D possibly being TRBD1 (5 bases). The CDR3 has 15 amino acids. Looked up from germline, CDR1 is SGDLS and CDR2 is YYNGEE. V was cut by 3 bases and J by 3 bases, with 15 bases left in between.

The chain employs TRBV2 and TRBJ1-5; possible D gene TRBD1, 5 bases. CDR1 and CDR2 from the germline V gene are SNHLY and FYNNEI. V lost 7 bases and J lost 0, with 10 bases in between. The CDR3 has 14 amino acids. The CDR3 sequence: CASKGWDSNQPQHF. The CDR3 region has the DNA TGTGCCAGCAAGGGGTGGGATAGCAATCAGCCCCAGCATTTT.

The chain is built from TRBV7-9 and TRBJ2-5; the D gene is possibly TRBD2 (5 bases). With 5 bases removed from V and 1 base from J, the gap between germline ends came to 8 bases. Germline V lookup: CDR1 SEHNR, CDR2 FQNEAQ (reference sequence). The CDR3 spans 13 residues. The CDR3 region has the DNA TGTGCCAGCAGCCGGACTGTCCAAGAGACCCAGTACTTC. This encodes CASSRTVQETQYF.

V gene TRBV30 combines with J gene TRBJ2-7; 8 bases map to TRBD1. This CDR3 contains 13 residues. Germline CDR1 reads GTSNPN; CDR2 reads SVGIG (reference sequence). Trimming cost V 6 bases and J 1 base; bases outside gene matches: 5. The DNA of the CDR3 is TGTGCCTGTTCACAGGGGGATTCCTACGAGCAGTACTTC. Protein product: CACSQGDSYEQYF.

In regard to this clone: The identical CDR3 is also encoded by other nucleotide sequences in the sample. This chain joins TRBV7-9 and TRBJ2-5, with a tentative D call TRBD2 (5 bases). Germline values: CDR1 SEHNR, CDR2 FQNEAQ (reference sequence). V dropped 3 bases and J dropped 5 bases, with 13 bases sitting between them. CDR3 length: 14 amino acids. CDR3 bases: TGTGCCAGCAGCTTGGGTCTAGCTGGCGAGACCCAGTACTTC. Translation: CASSLGLAGETQYF.

This clone has only a few counts. This chain joins TRBV7-2 and TRBJ2-3; the D is unclear. V lost 5 bases to trimming and J lost 5 bases, with 5 bases between them. The CDR3 totals 11 residues. From germline, CDR1 is SGHTA and CDR2 FQGNSA. CDR3 DNA: TGTGCCAGCAGCCCTTTAGATACGCAGTATTTT. Translated, it gives CASSPLDTQYF.

The J gene is TRBJ2-1, the V gene TRBV5-1; 9 bases line up with TRBD2. Germline V lookup: CDR1 SGHRS, CDR2 YFSETQ. This CDR3 spans 16 amino acids. After removal of 2 bases from V and 7 bases from J, the junction contained 10 bases not matched to a gene. Here the CDR3 reads CASSFPGVAGANEQFF. The CDR3 nucleotides read TGCGCCAGCAGCTTCCCCGGGGTAGCGGGGGCTAATGAGCAGTTCTTC.

This clone was found a few times. The chain employs TRBV25-1 and TRBJ2-5; 12 bases are a match to TRBD1. Per the germline V gene, CDR1 is MGHDK and CDR2 is SYGVNS. The CDR3 consists of 16 residues. Trimming at V came to 2 bases and at J to 6 bases, leaving 7 bases not matched to a gene. CDR3 nucleotides: TGTGCCAGCAGTGAACCGCCGGGACAGGGGGCAAAGACCCAGTACTTC. Translating gives CASSEPPGQGAKTQYF.

This clone was seen only a few times. The chain combines TRBV9 with TRBJ2-1; D is ambiguous. V was trimmed by 0 bases and J by 9 bases, leaving 4 bases between them. The CDR3 covers 11 residues. CDR1 and CDR2 (germline): SGDLS, YYNGEE. CDR3 coding DNA: TGTGCCAGCAGCGTAGCGAGTGAGCAGTTCTTC. Protein product: CASSVASEQFF.

The V call is TRBV2, the J call TRBJ2-5; tentatively, D is TRBD2 (6 bases). CDR1 is SNHLY and CDR2 is FYNNEI in the germline V gene. V was clipped by 7 bases and J by 4 bases, with 19 bases between them. The CDR3 totals 15 residues. In nucleotides, the CDR3 is TGTGCCAGCAAAGAAAGACGGGAGACCGGAGAGACCCAGTACTTC. Protein product: CASKERRETGETQYF.

This clone was recorded many times. The rearrangement links TRBV23-1 to TRBJ2-1; 16 positions agree with TRBD2. TRBV23-1 is filed as an ORF, its function uncertain. The CDR3 spans 19 residues. Trimming at V came to 6 bases and at J to 6 bases, leaving 14 bases not matched to a gene. Written as DNA, the CDR3 is TGCGCCAGCAGATCGGGACCGGGACTAGCGGGAGGGCCAGTCAATGAGCAGTTCTTC. It is translated as CASRSGPGLAGGPVNEQFF.

The J gene is TRBJ2-3, the V gene TRBV5-6; D is unresolved. The CDR3 contains 13 residues. CDR1 is SGHDT, CDR2 YYEEEE, per germline. V shed 2 bases and J shed 2 bases, with 6 bases lying between them. The CDR3 nucleotides are TGTGCCAGCAGCTTCCTCTACACAGATACGCAGTATTTT. Amino acids: CASSFLYTDTQYF.

The chain couples TRBV6-5 to TRBJ1-4; 7 nucleotides agree with TRBD1. Germline trimming cut 8 bases from V and 10 bases from J; bases unmatched to any gene: 4. The CDR3 covers 11 residues. CDR1 MNHEY and CDR2 SVGAGI come from the germline V gene. The CDR3 DNA reads as TGTGCCAGCCGGACAGGAGGAAAACTGTTTTTT. Its translation: CASRTGGKLFF.

The rearrangement joins TRBV18 to TRBJ2-7; TRBD1 matches 9 bases. The CDR3 has 15 amino acids. CDR1 is KGHSH and CDR2 is LQKENI in the germline V gene. After removal of 0 bases from V and 7 bases from J, the junction contained 7 bases not matched to a gene. CDR3 residues: CASSPPTGGREEQYF. The DNA for the CDR3 is TGTGCCAGCTCACCACCGACAGGGGGACGAGAGGAGCAGTACTTC.

This rearrangement joins TRBV5-1 to TRBJ2-7, with TRBD1 matching 10 bases. The CDR3 runs to 16 residues. CDR1 and CDR2 (germline): SGHRS, YFSETQ. The V and J ends lost 3 bases and 2 bases, in that order; junction bases with no gene match: 8. DNA of the CDR3: TGCGCCAGCAGCTCGCAACCGGGACAGGGGACCTACGAGCAGTACTTC. Protein: CASSSQPGQGTYEQYF.

J is TRBJ2-4 and V is TRBV7-9; D is possibly TRBD2 (6 bases). The CDR3 totals 11 residues. The V end lost 3 bases, the J end lost 11 bases, and 8 bases lay between the germline ends. Germline V gene sequence: CDR1 SEHNR, CDR2 FQNEAQ (reference sequence). The DNA for the CDR3 is TGTGCCAGCAGCTTCAGGGAGGTTCAGTACTTC. As protein: CASSFREVQYF.

The genes are TRBV7-6 and TRBJ2-5, with a possible D match to TRBD2 (7 bases). The CDR3 is made up of 16 amino acids. Germline assignment: CDR1 SGHVS and CDR2 FNYEAQ. The V and J ends lost 5 bases and 4 bases respectively, with 20 bases between them. CDR3 DNA: TGTGCCAGCAGCGCCCTGATTCGGGGGGCGGGAGAGACCCAGTACTTC. Its protein product is CASSALIRGAGETQYF.

This chain links TRBV10-3 with TRBJ2-2; D not resolved. CDR1 is ENHRY and CDR2 is SYGVKD in the germline V gene. V was cut by 11 bases and J by 4 bases, with 17 bases left in between. This CDR3 has 14 residues. CDR3 nucleotide sequence: TGTGCCGTCCGCGATCTCCTTACCACCGGGGAGCTGTTTTTT. Protein: CAVRDLLTTGELFF.

The chain recombines TRBV6-5 with TRBJ1-2; 7 nucleotides agree with TRBD1. This CDR3 spans 12 amino acids. CDR1 and CDR2 from the germline V gene are MNHEY and SVGAGI. The J segment lost 8 bases and the V segment lost 4 bases, leaving 4 bases of the junction unmatched. The CDR3 nucleotides are TGTGCCAGCAGTTTCAACAGGGGCGGCTACACCTTC. Amino acid sequence: CASSFNRGGYTF.

In its sample, this clone was seen a few times. This sequence joins TRBV29-1 and TRBJ2-7; TRBD2 agrees at 8 bases. The CDR3 has 14 residues. Per the germline V gene, CDR1 is SQVTM and CDR2 is ANQGSEA. Germline trimming cut 1 base from V and 1 base from J; bases unmatched to any gene: 3. CDR3 coding DNA: TGCAGCGTTGAAGGATTAGCGGGGTCCTACGAGCAGTACTTC. This translates into CSVEGLAGSYEQYF.

The V gene is TRBV7-2, the J gene TRBJ2-3; a possible D gene is TRBD2 (5 bases). Trimming removed 1 base at V and 6 bases at J, with 11 bases between. CDR1 is SGHTA, CDR2 FQGNSA, per germline. The CDR3 has 14 residues. This CDR3 is CASSLGLLRDTQYF. The CDR3 DNA reads TGTGCCAGCAGCTTAGGACTACTCAGGGATACGCAGTATTTT.

This clone has a handful of counts. V usage is TRBV6-6 and J usage is TRBJ2-7; D is unresolved. Trimming left V 9 bases short and J 0 bases short, with 12 bases between. CDR1 and CDR2 (germline): MNHNY, SVGAGI (reference sequence). This CDR3 has 13 residues. The CDR3 spells CASQPQSSYEQYF. CDR3 coding DNA: TGTGCCAGTCAGCCACAGAGCTCCTACGAGCAGTACTTC.

This clone turned up a few times. The V call is TRBV25-1, the J call TRBJ2-1; a weak D match, TRBD2 (6 bases). Trimming left V 2 bases short and J 12 bases short, with 11 bases between. This CDR3 comprises 12 residues. From germline, CDR1 is MGHDK and CDR2 SYGVNS. The CDR3 spells CASSEAAGRQFF. The CDR3 nucleotides are TGTGCCAGCAGTGAAGCGGCGGGGAGGCAGTTCTTC.

This clone was detected only a few times. The chain recombines TRBV25-1 with TRBJ2-3; possible D gene TRBD1, 6 bases. This CDR3 contains 15 residues. CDR1 and CDR2 from the germline V gene are MGHDK and SYGVNS. Trimming shortened V by 3 bases and J by 3 bases, and 13 bases separated the two germline ends. CDR3 region: CASSDPGQITDTQYF. In DNA form, the CDR3 reads TGTGCCAGCAGTGACCCCGGACAGATTACAGATACGCAGTATTTT.

The CDR3 sequence: CASSVAGGPGETQYF. The CDR3 nucleotides are TGTGCCAGCAGCGTAGCGGGGGGGCCGGGGGAGACCCAGTACTTC. The chain is built from TRBV9 and TRBJ2-5; TRBD2 agrees at 8 bases. This CDR3 region has 15 residues. V was clipped by 0 bases and J by 5 bases; unmatched bases: 6. CDR1 and CDR2 (germline): SGDLS, YYNGEE.